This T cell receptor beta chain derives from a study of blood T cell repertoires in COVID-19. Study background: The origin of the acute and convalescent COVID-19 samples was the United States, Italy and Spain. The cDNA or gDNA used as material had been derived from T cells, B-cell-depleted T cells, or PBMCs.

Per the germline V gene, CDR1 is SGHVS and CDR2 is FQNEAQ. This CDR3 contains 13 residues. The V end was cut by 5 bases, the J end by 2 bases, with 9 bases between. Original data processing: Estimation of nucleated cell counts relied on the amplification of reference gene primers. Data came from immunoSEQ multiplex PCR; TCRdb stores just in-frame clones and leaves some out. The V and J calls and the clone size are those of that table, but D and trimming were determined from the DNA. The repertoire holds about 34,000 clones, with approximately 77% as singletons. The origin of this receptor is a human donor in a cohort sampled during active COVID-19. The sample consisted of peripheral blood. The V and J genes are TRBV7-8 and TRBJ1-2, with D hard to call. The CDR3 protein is CASSPLQNYGYTF. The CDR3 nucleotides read TGTGCCAGCAGCCCGCTGCAGAACTATGGCTACACCTTC.